The source of this TCR beta chain is a study of blood T cell repertoires in COVID-19 (TCRdb year 2020). Concerning the study at large: Samples covering the acute and convalescent phases of COVID-19 were provided by collaborators in the United States, Italy and Spain. Sample metadata almost always included a de-identified subject ID, COVID-19 status, age in years and sex. The repertoires were released in a freely available public database intended as a resource for research on the immune response to SARS-CoV-2. Deeply sampled blood TCRbeta repertoires from subjects exposed to, actively infected with, or recovered from COVID-19 were included in the dataset. The prospective study material was composed of cDNA or gDNA derived from T cells, B-cell-depleted T cells, or PBMCs. Samples were obtained from the ongoing ImmuneRACE study (first 160 participants) and from 1,254 subjects provided by 6 global collaborators. HLA class I and class II types, where available, came from metadata supplied by the sample provider rather than from assay-based typing. General study outcomes and caveats: The quantity of clinical and demographic metadata differed by source and by participant and was supplied without curation.

From the cysteine through the phenylalanine, the CDR3 covers 15 amino acids. Of the read, only the CDR3 DNA is kept; its 45 bases are in frame from base 1. Based on the germline V gene (reference sequence), the CDR1 and CDR2 sequences are LNHDA and SQIVND. The germline V and J ends show losses of 5 bases and 7 bases respectively, and no gene match explains 7 bases of the junction. This clone was counted only a few times. It lacks a known antigen. No base-level quality is on record; no much larger clone is a single base apart. The immunoSEQ Assay, a bias-controlled multiplex PCR, was used to amplify TCRbeta CDR3 regions from genomic DNA. Turning to the authors' computational methods: Nucleated cell counts per sample were estimated from amplification of reference gene primers within the assay. Sequence reads were collapsed and filtered to measure the absolute abundance of every unique TCRbeta CDR3 rearrangement. Productive Simpson clonality was computed per sample as the square root of Simpson's diversity index over productive rearrangements. TCRdb stores this immuneACCESS table with in-frame sequences only. Part of the clones is absent; in the studies checked, under half of the shortfall reflects unresolved V genes, and no reason is known for the rest. V and J calls and clone size follow that table, whereas D and trimming were derived from the DNA. This sample has approximately 200,000 clones in its table, and 80% to 90% of those were observed once. Of the sample, 3.5% to 5.5% falls within the top ten clones.

Participants in the prospective study were aged 18 to 89 years, lived in some 24 United States geographic areas, and enrolled through a virtual design. Cohort assignment in the prospective study relied on participant-reported clinical history from a screening survey and a study questionnaire. Exposed participants were defined as having been in contact with someone with a PCR-confirmed or clinician-diagnosed COVID-19 case within 2 weeks of study entry. In the prospective study, whole blood, serum and a nasopharyngeal or oropharyngeal swab were collected from each participant by mobile phlebotomists. Over an approximately 2-month period, participants in the prospective study had the option of providing additional blood draws and questionnaires. Before DNA extraction, prospective study blood samples were shipped either frozen or at room temperature.

The rearrangement joined TRBV19 to TRBJ1-6, with 8 bases aligning to TRBD1. Sequencing was carried out using PBMCs or T cells enriched from blood (not recorded which). The source is a woman under 40 who had been exposed to COVID-19. The sequenced DNA: TGTGCCAGTAGTCTTCAGGGGGCCTCCAATTCACCCCTCCACTTT. Its amino acids are CASSLQGASNSPLHF.